This T cell receptor beta chain emerged from a study of T cell repertoires in cytomegalovirus infection. Study-wide context: From public TCR beta signatures came an indication of both CMV infection and matching HLA type. General study points: Cumulative public TCR beta family frequency identified carriers of CMV plus the relevant HLA.

TCRdb recomputed calls from the reads with MiXCR, one row per CDR3 protein. The table lists fewer than 1,000,000 distinct CDR3 sequences, roughly 30% of them singletons, with over 13% in the top ten. As for this clonotype: The target antigen is unknown.

This specimen consisted of cultured CD8+ T cells from PBMCs, obtained from culture after CMV antigen stimulation. The source of this sequence is a human donor in good health (CMV status not recorded). Some clones in this sample may be carry-over from other donors' samples.

The CDR3 coding sequence is TGTGCCAGCAGCCCGGCAGGAGGGCCGGCTTTCTTT. The encoded protein is CASSPAGGPAFF. This chain uses TRBV7-6 with TRBJ1-1; D is ambiguous. CDR3 size: 12 residues. The germline CDR1 and CDR2 sequences are SGHVS and FNYEAQ. Trimming removed 5 bases at V and 11 bases at J, with 15 bases between.